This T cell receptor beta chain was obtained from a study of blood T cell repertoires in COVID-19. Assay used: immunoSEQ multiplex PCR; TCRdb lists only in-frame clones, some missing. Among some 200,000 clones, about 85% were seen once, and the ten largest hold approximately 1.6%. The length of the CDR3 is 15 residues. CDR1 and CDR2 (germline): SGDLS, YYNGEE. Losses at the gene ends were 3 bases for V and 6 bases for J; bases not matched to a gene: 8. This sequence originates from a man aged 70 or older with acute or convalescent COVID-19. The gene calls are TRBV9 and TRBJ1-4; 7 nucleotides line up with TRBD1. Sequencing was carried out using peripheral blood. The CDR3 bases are TGTGCCAGCAGCGAAGGGGCAGGGGGATATGAAAAACTGTTTTTT. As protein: CASSEGAGGYEKLFF.